One sample yielded the 9 T cell receptor beta chains listed below, sequenced in a study of T cell changes during pregnancy in multiple sclerosis. Sequencing used immunoSEQ multiplex PCR; TCRdb keeps in-frame clones, though not all of them. This table has about 89,000 clones, nearly 95% appearing once. The source material was peripheral blood, sampled after pregnancy. The receptors originated from a female donor in good health, enrolled as a control in a pregnancy study.

V gene TRBV7-2 combines with J gene TRBJ2-1; 10 bases are a match to TRBD2. J gave up 7 bases and V 1 base, and 4 bases lay outside the gene matches. Germline CDR1 and CDR2: SGHTA and FQGNSA. This CDR3 region has 15 residues. The CDR3 region has the DNA TGTGCCAGCAGCTTAGGGGCTAGCGGGAGTAATGAGCAGTTCTTC. Protein sequence: CASSLGASGSNEQFF.

The chain is built from TRBV5-4 and TRBJ2-1; 8 bases map to TRBD1. The CDR3 consists of 14 residues. V gave up 0 bases and J gave up 7 bases; unmatched junction bases: 3. CDR1 is SGHNT and CDR2 is YYREEE in the germline V gene (reference sequence). The CDR3 loop is CASSLDRGENEQFF. CDR3 nucleotide sequence: TGTGCCAGCAGCTTGGACAGGGGGGAGAATGAGCAGTTCTTC. Combining the CDR3 with reference TRBV5-4 and TRBJ2-1 gives the whole variable domain ETGVTQSPTHLIKTRGQQVTLRCSSQSGHNTVSWYQQALGQGPQFIFQYYREEENGRGNFPPRFSGLQFPNYSSELNVNALELDDSALYLCASSLDRGENEQFFGPGTRLTVL.

The chain recombines TRBV7-2 with TRBJ2-2; 13 bases fit TRBD2. V gave up 3 bases and J gave up 8 bases; unmatched junction bases: 6. The germline V gene encodes CDR1 SGHTA and CDR2 FQGNSA. This CDR3 has 16 residues. The CDR3 spells CASSLGLAGWGGELFF. CDR3 sequence (DNA): TGTGCCAGCAGCTTGGGACTAGCGGGATGGGGGGGGGAGCTGTTTTTT.

The chain combines TRBV5-4 with TRBJ2-5; D perhaps matches TRBD1 (5 bases). Germline V gives CDR1 SGHNT, CDR2 YYREEE (reference sequence). The V end lost 2 bases, the J end lost 2 bases, and 7 bases lay between the germline ends. The CDR3 has 13 amino acids. This CDR3 reads CASSFDRQETQYF. DNA of the CDR3: TGTGCCAGCAGCTTTGACAGACAAGAGACCCAGTACTTC.

The chain's CDR3 is CASSIGPGTLTEKLFF. Here the CDR3 DNA reads TGTGCCAGTAGTATCGGCCCCGGGACTCTGACGGAAAAACTGTTTTTT. This rearrangement joins TRBV19 to TRBJ1-4, with D maybe TRBD1 (5 bases). The germline gives CDR1 LNHDA, CDR2 SQIVND (reference sequence). V gave up 3 bases and J gave up 8 bases, with 19 bases separating them. The CDR3 loop spans 16 amino acids. Together with reference TRBV19 and TRBJ1-4, the CDR3 gives the full variable domain: DGGITQSPKYLFRKEGQNVTLSCEQNLNHDAMYWYRQDPGQGLRLIYYSQIVNDFQKGDIAEGYSVSREKKESFPLTVTSAQKNPTAFYLCASSIGPGTLTEKLFFGSGTQLSVL.

J is TRBJ1-1 and V is TRBV21-1. TRBV21-1 is termed a pseudogene. This CDR3 comprises 14 residues. CDR3 region: CARKNGKMRTEAFF. CDR3 sequence (DNA): TGTGCCAGGAAAAACGGGAAGATGAGGACTGAAGCTTTCTTT.

The J gene is TRBJ2-7, the V gene TRBV27; possibly TRBD1 for D (5 bases). In germline, CDR1 is MNHEY, CDR2 SMNVEV (reference sequence). Trimming removed 6 bases from V and 5 bases from J, with 14 bases in between. The CDR3 runs 13 residues. The CDR3 DNA reads as TGTGCCAGCAGGGGAAGGGGTGATCACGAGCAGTACTTC. Its translation: CASRGRGDHEQYF.

The chain employs TRBV4-1 and TRBJ2-7; TRBD1 matches at 7 bases. The CDR3 totals 13 residues. J was trimmed by 3 bases and V by 4 bases; bases with no gene match: 3. Germline-derived CDR1 and CDR2 are MGHRA and YSYEKL. The CDR3 coding sequence is TGCGCCAGCAGCCCGGGACAGCTCTACGAGCAGTACTTC. Translating gives CASSPGQLYEQYF.

This sequence joins TRBV5-1 and TRBJ2-7; 11 bases line up with TRBD2. In germline, CDR1 is SGHRS, CDR2 YFSETQ. CDR3 size: 15 residues. The V segment lost 5 bases and the J segment 9 bases; nucleotides outside the gene matches: 13. The CDR3 here is CASRPTSGSLTGQYF. In DNA form, the CDR3 reads TGCGCCAGCAGACCCACTAGCGGGAGCCTCACCGGGCAGTACTTC.